One sample yielded the 5 T cell receptor beta chains listed below, sequenced in a study of beta chain features in type 1 diabetes. Study results and caveats: Moderately but significantly shorter TCRB CDR3s were found in Type 1 diabetes patients in all four CD4+ subsets.

Their recognized antigens are unknown. Investigators reverse transcribed all isolated RNA, so they sequenced expressed TCRB transcripts. Profiling relied on immunoSEQ multiplex PCR, and the TCRdb table lists in-frame clones only, not all of them. The repertoire holds a few hundred thousand clones, roughly a tenth seen once, with about 0.6% in the top ten. Sequenced: central memory CD4+ T cells from blood. These receptors originate from a man aged 25 to 40 with type 1 diabetes.

The chain combines TRBV5-1 with TRBJ2-7; TRBD1 matches 12 bases. This CDR3 contains 17 residues. CDR1 and CDR2 from the germline V gene are SGHRS and YFSETQ. The V and J ends lost 0 bases and 6 bases, in that order; junction bases with no gene match: 10. The CDR3 DNA reads as TGCGCCAGCAGCTTGGGCGCCGGGACAGGGGGCGAAGGCGAGCAGTACTTC. The encoded protein is CASSLGAGTGGEGEQYF.

The chain combines TRBV7-8 with TRBJ2-6, with D perhaps TRBD1 (6 bases). V was clipped by 5 bases and J by 0 bases, with 11 bases between them. The CDR3 consists of 16 residues. CDR1 and CDR2 from the germline V gene are SGHVS and FQNEAQ. The CDR3 DNA reads TGTGCCAGCAGCCCCACGGACAGCTCTGGGGCCAACGTCCTGACTTTC. It translates to CASSPTDSSGANVLTF.

The J gene is TRBJ2-1, the V gene TRBV4-1, with TRBD2 identical over 10 bases. The germline CDR1 and CDR2 sequences are MGHRA and YSYEKL. V was pared by 1 base and J by 10 bases, with 10 bases of the junction left unmatched. The CDR3 is 16 amino acids. CDR3 in DNA: TGCGCCAGCAGCCAAGCAAGTCTAGCGGGAGACCACGAGCAGTTCTTC. Its translation: CASSQASLAGDHEQFF.

V gene TRBV19 combines with J gene TRBJ2-7; the D call may be TRBD1 or TRBD2 (5 bases each). The CDR3 is 15 amino acids. The V gene lost 1 base and the J gene lost 5 bases, with 15 bases spanning the gap. Germline V gene lookup returns CDR1 LNHDA and CDR2 SQIVND (reference sequence). CDR3 sequence: CASSIVKAGRDEQYF. The CDR3 coding sequence is TGTGCCAGTAGTATAGTCAAGGCAGGGCGGGACGAGCAGTACTTC. Looking up the rest from reference TRBV19 and TRBJ2-7 gives the full variable domain: DGGITQSPKYLFRKEGQNVTLSCEQNLNHDAMYWYRQDPGQGLRLIYYSQIVNDFQKGDIAEGYSVSREKKESFPLTVTSAQKNPTAFYLCASSIVKAGRDEQYFGPGTRLTVT.

This clone was seen only a few times. The chain joins TRBV11-3 to TRBJ2-7, with TRBD2 as a possible D gene (5 bases). Between the trimmed V and J ends, which lost 5 bases and 6 bases, there was a span of 26 bases. CDR1 is SGHNT and CDR2 is YENEEA in the germline V gene. There are 17 residues in the CDR3. CDR3 nucleotide sequence: TGTGCCAGCAGCCGCGGCGGAGGTGCGGCGGGTTCTGCCGAGCAGTACTTC. Encoded protein: CASSRGGGAAGSAEQYF.